The source of this TCR beta chain is a study of control samples from healthy donors and cancer patients. Germline V gene data show CDR1 as SEHNR and CDR2 as FQNEAQ (reference sequence). The CDR3 is made up of 15 amino acids. V was clipped by 5 bases and J by 0 bases, with 12 bases between them. The protocol was immunoSEQ multiplex PCR, while the TCRdb copy is restricted to in-frame clones and leaves out a portion. The sample lists some 120,000 clones, more than 80% seen once, with about 1% in the top ten. Sequenced sample: PBMCs. V and J are TRBV7-9 and TRBJ2-3; D not certain. This TCR was sampled from a woman between 45 and 65 years old with colorectal cancer. Here the CDR3 DNA reads TGTGCCAGCAGCAGGGTGGGGATAAGCACAGATACGCAGTATTTT. It is translated as CASSRVGISTDTQYF. The entire variable domain, with the rest obtained from reference TRBV7-9 and TRBJ2-3, is as follows: DTGVSQNPRHKITKRGQNVTFRCDPISEHNRLYWYRQTLGQGPEFLTYFQNEAQLEKSRLLSDRFSAERPKGSFSTLEIQRTEQGDSAMYLCASSRVGISTDTQYFGPGTRLTVL.